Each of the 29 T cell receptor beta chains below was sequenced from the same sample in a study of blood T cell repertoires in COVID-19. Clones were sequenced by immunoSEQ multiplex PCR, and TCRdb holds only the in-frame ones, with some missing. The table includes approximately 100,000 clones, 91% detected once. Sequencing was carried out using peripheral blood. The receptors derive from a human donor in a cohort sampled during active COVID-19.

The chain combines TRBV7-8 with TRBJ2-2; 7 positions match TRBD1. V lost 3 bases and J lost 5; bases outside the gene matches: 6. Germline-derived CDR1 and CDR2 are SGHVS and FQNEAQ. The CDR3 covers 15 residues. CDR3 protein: CASSLLGTVTGELFF. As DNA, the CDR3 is TGTGCCAGCAGCTTGTTAGGGACAGTTACCGGGGAGCTGTTTTTT.

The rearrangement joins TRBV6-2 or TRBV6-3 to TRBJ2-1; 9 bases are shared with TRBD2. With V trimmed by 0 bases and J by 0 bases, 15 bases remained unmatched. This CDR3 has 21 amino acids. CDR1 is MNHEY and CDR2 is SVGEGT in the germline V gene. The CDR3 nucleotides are TGTGCCAGCAGTTACTCCCTAGCGGGAATCCCCCGGGGGGGCTCCTACAATGAGCAGTTCTTC. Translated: CASSYSLAGIPRGGSYNEQFF.

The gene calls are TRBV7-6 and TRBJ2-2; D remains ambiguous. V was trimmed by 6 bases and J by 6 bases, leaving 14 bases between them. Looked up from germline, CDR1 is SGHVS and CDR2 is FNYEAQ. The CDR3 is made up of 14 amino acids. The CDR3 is CASRSITPPGELFF. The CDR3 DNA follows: TGTGCCAGCAGGAGCATTACCCCACCCGGGGAGCTGTTTTTT.

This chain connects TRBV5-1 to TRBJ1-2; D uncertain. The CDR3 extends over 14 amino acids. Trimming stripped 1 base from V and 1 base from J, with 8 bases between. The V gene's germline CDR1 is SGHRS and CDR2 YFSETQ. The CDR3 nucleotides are TGCGCCAGCAGCTTGCAACCCAGTAACTATGGCTACACCTTC. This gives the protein CASSLQPSNYGYTF.

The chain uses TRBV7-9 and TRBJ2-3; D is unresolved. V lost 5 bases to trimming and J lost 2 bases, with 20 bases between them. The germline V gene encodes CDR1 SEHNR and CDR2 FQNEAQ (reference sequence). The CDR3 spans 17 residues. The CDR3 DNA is TGTGCCAGCAGCCCGCCCTCACTATCTTCCTACACAGATACGCAGTATTTT. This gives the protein CASSPPSLSSYTDTQYF.

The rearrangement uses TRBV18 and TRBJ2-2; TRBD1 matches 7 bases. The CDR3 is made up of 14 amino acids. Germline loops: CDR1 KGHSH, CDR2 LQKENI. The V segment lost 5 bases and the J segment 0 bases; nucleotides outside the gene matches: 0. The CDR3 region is CASSGTANTGELFF. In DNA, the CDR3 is TGTGCCAGCTCAGGGACAGCGAACACCGGGGAGCTGTTTTTT.

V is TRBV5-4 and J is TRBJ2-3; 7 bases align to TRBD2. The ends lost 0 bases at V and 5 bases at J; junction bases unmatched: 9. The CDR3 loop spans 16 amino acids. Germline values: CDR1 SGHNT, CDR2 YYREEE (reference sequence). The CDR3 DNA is TGTGCCAGCAGCTTGGGGCTAGCGGCCTCGGGAGATACGCAGTATTTT. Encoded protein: CASSLGLAASGDTQYF.

CDR3 amino acids: CATSERQGGDEQFF. In nucleotides, the CDR3 is TGTGCCACCAGCGAACGACAGGGTGGGGATGAGCAGTTCTTC. V usage is TRBV15 and J usage is TRBJ2-1; 7 bases map to TRBD1. This CDR3 comprises 14 residues. In germline, CDR1 is LNHNV, CDR2 YYDKDF (reference sequence). With 5 bases clipped from V and 8 bases from J, the junction kept 9 bases outside the gene matches.

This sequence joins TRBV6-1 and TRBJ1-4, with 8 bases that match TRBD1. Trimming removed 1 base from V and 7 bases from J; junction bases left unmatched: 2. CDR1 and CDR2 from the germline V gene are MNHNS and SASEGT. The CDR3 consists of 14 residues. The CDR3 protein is CASSEGTGFEKLFF. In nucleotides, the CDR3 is TGTGCCAGCAGTGAAGGGACAGGGTTTGAAAAACTGTTTTTT.

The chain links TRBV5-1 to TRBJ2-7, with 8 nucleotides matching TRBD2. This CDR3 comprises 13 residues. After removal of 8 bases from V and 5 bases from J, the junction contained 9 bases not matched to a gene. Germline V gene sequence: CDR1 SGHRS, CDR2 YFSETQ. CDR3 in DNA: TGCGCCAGTACTCTCGGGGGGGCCGACGAGCAGTACTTC. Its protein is CASTLGGADEQYF.

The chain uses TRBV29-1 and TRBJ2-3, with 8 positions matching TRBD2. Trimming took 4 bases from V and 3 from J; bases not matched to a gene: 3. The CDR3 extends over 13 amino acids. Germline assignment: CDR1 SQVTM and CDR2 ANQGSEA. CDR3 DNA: TGCAGCGTTGCGGGGGGGCCTACAGATACGCAGTATTTT. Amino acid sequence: CSVAGGPTDTQYF.

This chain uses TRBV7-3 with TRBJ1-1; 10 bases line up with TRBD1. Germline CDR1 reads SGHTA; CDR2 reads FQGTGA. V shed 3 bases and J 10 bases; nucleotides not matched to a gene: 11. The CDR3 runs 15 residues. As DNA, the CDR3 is TGTGCCAGCAGCTTCTCGCCGGGACAGGGGACCAGAGCTTTCTTT. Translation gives CASSFSPGQGTRAFF.

The CDR3 reads CSVVGSRVSSYEQYF. DNA of the CDR3: TGCAGCGTTGTGGGGTCGAGGGTGAGCTCCTACGAGCAGTACTTC. The V gene is TRBV29-1, the J gene TRBJ2-7, with a tentative D call TRBD2 (5 bases). The CDR3 covers 15 residues. Germline V lookup: CDR1 SQVTM, CDR2 ANQGSEA. Deletions cut 4 bases from V and 0 bases from J, with 16 bases between.

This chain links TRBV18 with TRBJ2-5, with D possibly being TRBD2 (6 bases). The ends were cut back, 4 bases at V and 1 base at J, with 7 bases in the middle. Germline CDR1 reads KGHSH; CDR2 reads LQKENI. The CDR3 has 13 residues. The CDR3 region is CASSQGLQETQYF. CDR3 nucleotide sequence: TGTGCCAGCTCACAGGGACTCCAAGAGACCCAGTACTTC.

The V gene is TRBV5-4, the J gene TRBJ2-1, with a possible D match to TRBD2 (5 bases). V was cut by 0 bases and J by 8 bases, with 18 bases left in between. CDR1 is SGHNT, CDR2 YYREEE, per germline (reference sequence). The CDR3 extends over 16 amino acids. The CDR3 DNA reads TGTGCCAGCAGCTTGGGGGGAGTACTGTTTAACGATGAGCAGTTCTTC. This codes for CASSLGGVLFNDEQFF. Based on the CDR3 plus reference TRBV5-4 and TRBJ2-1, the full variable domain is ETGVTQSPTHLIKTRGQQVTLRCSSQSGHNTVSWYQQALGQGPQFIFQYYREEENGRGNFPPRFSGLQFPNYSSELNVNALELDDSALYLCASSLGGVLFNDEQFFGPGTRLTVL.

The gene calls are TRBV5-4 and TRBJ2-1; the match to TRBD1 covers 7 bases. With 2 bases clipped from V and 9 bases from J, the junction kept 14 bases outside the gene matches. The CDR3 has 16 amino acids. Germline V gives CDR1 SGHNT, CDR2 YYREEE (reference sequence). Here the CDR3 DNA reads TGTGCCAGCAGCTTCCTGGTCGACAGGGTACGGGGTGAGCAGTTCTTC. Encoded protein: CASSFLVDRVRGEQFF.

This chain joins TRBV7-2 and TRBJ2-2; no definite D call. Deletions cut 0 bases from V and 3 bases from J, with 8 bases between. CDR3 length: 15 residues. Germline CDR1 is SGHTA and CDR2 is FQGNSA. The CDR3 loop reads CASSLATIYTGELFF. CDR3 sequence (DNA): TGTGCCAGCAGCTTAGCTACAATTTACACCGGGGAGCTGTTTTTT.

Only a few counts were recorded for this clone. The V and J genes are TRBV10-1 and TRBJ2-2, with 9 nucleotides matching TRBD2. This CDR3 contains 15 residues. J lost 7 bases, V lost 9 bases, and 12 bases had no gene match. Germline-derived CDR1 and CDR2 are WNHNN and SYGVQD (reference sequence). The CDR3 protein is CASSRDSGSIGELFF. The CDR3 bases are TGCGCCAGTTCAAGGGATAGCGGGAGTATCGGGGAGCTGTTTTTT.

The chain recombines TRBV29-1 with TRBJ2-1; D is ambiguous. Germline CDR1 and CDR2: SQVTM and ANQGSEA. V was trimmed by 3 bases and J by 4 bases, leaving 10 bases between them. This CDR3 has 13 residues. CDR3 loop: CSVDLNRYNEQFF. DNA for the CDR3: TGCAGCGTTGATCTCAACAGATACAATGAGCAGTTCTTC.

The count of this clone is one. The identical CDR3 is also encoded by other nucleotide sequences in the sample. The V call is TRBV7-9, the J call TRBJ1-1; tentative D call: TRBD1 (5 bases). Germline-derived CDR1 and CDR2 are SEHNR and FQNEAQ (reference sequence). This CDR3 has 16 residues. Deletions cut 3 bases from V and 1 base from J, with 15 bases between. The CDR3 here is CASSLGLSSQNTEAFF. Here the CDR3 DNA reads TGTGCCAGCAGCTTGGGGCTGTCGTCCCAGAACACTGAAGCTTTCTTT.

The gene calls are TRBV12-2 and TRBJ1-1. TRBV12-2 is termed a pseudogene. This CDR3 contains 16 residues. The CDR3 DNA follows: TGTGCAAGTCGCCCCCCCGGGGGGGTCATGAACACTGAAGCTTTCTTT. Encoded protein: CASRPPGGVMNTEAFF.

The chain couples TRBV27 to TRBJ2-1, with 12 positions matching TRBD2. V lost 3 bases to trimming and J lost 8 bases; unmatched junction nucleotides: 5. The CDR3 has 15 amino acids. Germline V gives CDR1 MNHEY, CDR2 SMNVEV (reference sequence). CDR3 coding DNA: TGTGCCAGCAGTTTGTCTAGCGGGGGGGCACATGAGCAGTTCTTC. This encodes CASSLSSGGAHEQFF.

The CDR3 region has the DNA TGTGCCAGCAGTCCCAATGGTCCAGGCGACGAGCAGTACTTC. This gives the protein CASSPNGPGDEQYF. The rearrangement uses TRBV6-2 or TRBV6-3 and TRBJ2-7; D gene unclear. CDR1 is MNHEY, CDR2 SVGEGT, per germline. V was clipped by 5 bases and J by 5 bases, with 16 bases between them. This CDR3 has 14 residues.

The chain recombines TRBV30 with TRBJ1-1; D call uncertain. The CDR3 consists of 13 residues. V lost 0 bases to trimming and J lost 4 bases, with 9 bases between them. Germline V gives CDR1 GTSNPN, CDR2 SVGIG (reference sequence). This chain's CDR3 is CAWSVVGATEAFF. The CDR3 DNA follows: TGTGCCTGGAGTGTAGTAGGAGCCACTGAAGCTTTCTTT.

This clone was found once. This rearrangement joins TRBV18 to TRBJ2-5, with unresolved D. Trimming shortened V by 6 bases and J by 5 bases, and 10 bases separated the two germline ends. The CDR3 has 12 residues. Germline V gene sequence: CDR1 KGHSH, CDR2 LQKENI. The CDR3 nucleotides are TGTGCCAGCTCGCCCGAGATGGAGACCCAGTACTTC. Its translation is CASSPEMETQYF.

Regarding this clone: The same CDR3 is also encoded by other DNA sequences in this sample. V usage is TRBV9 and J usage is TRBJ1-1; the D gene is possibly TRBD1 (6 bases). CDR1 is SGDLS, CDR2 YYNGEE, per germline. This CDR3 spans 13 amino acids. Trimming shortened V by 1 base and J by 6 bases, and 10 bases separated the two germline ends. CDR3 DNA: TGTGCCAGCAGCGTAATGGGGGCTTCTGAAGCTTTCTTT. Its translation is CASSVMGASEAFF.

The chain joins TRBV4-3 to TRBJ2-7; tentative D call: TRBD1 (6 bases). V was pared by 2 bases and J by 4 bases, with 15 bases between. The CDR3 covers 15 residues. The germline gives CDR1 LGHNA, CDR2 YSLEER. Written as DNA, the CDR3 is TGCGCCAGCAGCCAACGTCAGGGGTGGGGGTACGAGCAGTACTTC. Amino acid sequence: CASSQRQGWGYEQYF.

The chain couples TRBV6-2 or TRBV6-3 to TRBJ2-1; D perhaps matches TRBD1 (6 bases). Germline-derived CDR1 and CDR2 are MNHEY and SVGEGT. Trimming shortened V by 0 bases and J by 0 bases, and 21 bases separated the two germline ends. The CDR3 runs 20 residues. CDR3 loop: CASSYSLYRDTHSSYNEQFF. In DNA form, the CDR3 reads TGTGCCAGCAGTTACTCGCTATATAGGGACACTCATTCCTCCTACAATGAGCAGTTCTTC.

CDR3 residues: CASSLRTGLSEQYF. CDR3 DNA: TGTGCCAGCAGCTTAAGAACAGGGCTGAGCGAGCAGTACTTC. The chain joins TRBV5-6 to TRBJ2-7; tentatively, D is TRBD1 (6 bases). The V and J ends lost 2 bases and 6 bases respectively, with 15 bases between them. Germline V CDR1 and CDR2: SGHDT, YYEEEE. CDR3 length equals 14 residues.